Below, 16 T cell receptor beta chains from the same sample are listed, as sequenced in a study of OX40 agonist ivuxolimab in advanced cancers. The assay was immunoSEQ multiplex PCR, and TCRdb's table has in-frame clones only and misses some. The sample has some 100,000 clones, about nine tenths seen once. Specimen: CD4+ or CD8+ T cells sorted from blood, collected in a trial of the OX40 agonist ivuxolimab. Every receptor here comes from an adult with an advanced solid tumor such as melanoma, head and neck, liver or kidney cancer.

J is TRBJ2-3 and V is TRBV18, with D possibly called TRBD1 or TRBD2 (5 bases each). From germline, CDR1 is KGHSH and CDR2 LQKENI. This CDR3 is built from 17 residues. Deletions cut 2 bases from V and 2 bases from J, with 17 bases between. The CDR3 coding sequence is TGTGCCAGCTCACCAATCAGAGAGGGACCCACCACAGATACGCAGTATTTT. It is translated as CASSPIREGPTTDTQYF.

The rearrangement links TRBV2 to TRBJ2-5, with D perhaps given as TRBD1 or TRBD2 (6 bases each). This CDR3 has 15 amino acids. Germline CDR1 and CDR2: SNHLY and FYNNEI. Trimming took 2 bases from V and 7 from J, leaving 17 bases between them. The CDR3 protein is CASSERLAGGGTQYF. The DNA of the CDR3 is TGTGCCAGCAGTGAACGGCTAGCCGGGGGCGGGACCCAGTACTTC.

The chain employs TRBV5-1 and TRBJ2-3; D ambiguous. Trimming removed 1 base at V and 0 bases at J, with 15 bases between. CDR3 length: 17 residues. CDR1 SGHRS and CDR2 YFSETQ come from the germline V gene. In nucleotides, the CDR3 is TGCGCCAGCAGCTTGTTCGCGGATAGTACTAGCACAGATACGCAGTATTTT. Translated, it gives CASSLFADSTSTDTQYF.

V gene TRBV6-5 combines with J gene TRBJ2-1; D unclear. This CDR3 is built from 16 residues. Trimming pared 0 bases from V and 2 bases from J, leaving 11 bases between. Per germline, CDR1 MNHEY and CDR2 SVGAGI. CDR3 sequence reads: CASSYSTRRTYNEQFF. The CDR3 nucleotides are TGTGCCAGCAGTTACTCGACCCGGCGGACCTACAATGAGCAGTTCTTC.

This sequence joins TRBV28 and TRBJ2-7, with a tentative D call TRBD1 (5 bases). The CDR3 spans 14 residues. V was shortened by 7 bases and J by 0 bases, with 13 bases between the two germline ends. From germline, CDR1 is MDHEN and CDR2 SYDVKM. The CDR3 sequence: CASKNRGISYEQYF. DNA of the CDR3: TGTGCCAGCAAAAATAGGGGAATCTCCTACGAGCAGTACTTC.

About this clone itself: Other nucleotide sequences in the sample specify the same CDR3. The chain couples TRBV9 to TRBJ2-3; D not certain. V was trimmed by 3 bases and J by 1 base, leaving 3 bases between them. The CDR3 is 12 amino acids. CDR1 is SGDLS, CDR2 YYNGEE, per germline. CDR3 coding DNA: TGTGCCAGCAGCGCCGGCACAGATACGCAGTATTTT. Amino acids: CASSAGTDTQYF.

V is TRBV11-2 and J is TRBJ2-7; 7 bases agree with TRBD2. Germline CDR1 SGHAT, CDR2 FQNNGV. This CDR3 comprises 16 residues. The junction had 11 bases not matched to a gene; V was cut back by 0 bases and J by 6 bases. The CDR3 sequence is CASSLDRLAALAEQYF. DNA for the CDR3: TGTGCCAGCAGCTTAGATCGCCTAGCGGCACTAGCCGAGCAGTACTTC.

The rearrangement links TRBV18 to TRBJ1-1, with TRBD1 as a possible D gene (5 bases). CDR3 length: 13 residues. Germline CDR1 KGHSH, CDR2 LQKENI. The V and J ends lost 1 base and 8 bases respectively, with 11 bases between them. The CDR3 DNA reads as TGTGCCAGCTCACCACAACTGGGGGACGAAGCTTTCTTT. It translates to CASSPQLGDEAFF.

This clone was observed a single time. This chain connects TRBV4-1 to TRBJ2-1; no clear D. Trimming left V 0 bases short and J 7 bases short, with 16 bases between. Germline V gene sequence: CDR1 MGHRA, CDR2 YSYEKL. This CDR3 has 16 residues. The CDR3 region is CASSQERQVRPNEQFF. CDR3 DNA: TGCGCCAGCAGCCAAGAGCGTCAGGTCCGCCCGAATGAGCAGTTCTTC.

The rearrangement joins TRBV27 to TRBJ2-5; maybe TRBD1 (6 bases). Germline V lookup: CDR1 MNHEY, CDR2 SMNVEV (reference sequence). The CDR3 runs to 15 residues. Trimming removed 5 bases at V and 1 base at J, with 14 bases between. The CDR3 here is CASSTRQDFQETQYF. The DNA of the CDR3 is TGTGCCAGCAGTACCCGACAGGATTTCCAAGAGACCCAGTACTTC.

The V call is TRBV19, the J call TRBJ2-5, with 7 bases lining up with TRBD2. After removal of 5 bases from V and 5 bases from J, the junction contained 17 bases not matched to a gene. CDR3 length: 17 residues. Germline CDR1 LNHDA, CDR2 SQIVND (reference sequence). The CDR3 spells CASSQSSGLEPWETQYF. The CDR3, as DNA: TGTGCCAGTAGTCAAAGCTCTGGACTAGAGCCCTGGGAGACCCAGTACTTC.

The gene calls are TRBV18 and TRBJ2-1, with TRBD2 matching over 9 bases. The CDR3 length is 14 residues. The germline gives CDR1 KGHSH, CDR2 LQKENI. The ends lost 4 bases at V and 8 bases at J; junction bases unmatched: 6. The DNA of the CDR3 is TGTGCCAGCTCACTTGGGACTAGCCTAGATGAGCAGTTCTTC. It translates to CASSLGTSLDEQFF. The whole variable domain, filled in from reference TRBV18 and TRBJ2-1, reads NAGVMQNPRHLVRRRGQEARLRCSPMKGHSHVYWYRQLPEEGLKFMVYLQKENIIDESGMPKERFSAEFPKEGPSILRIQQVVRGDSAAYFCASSLGTSLDEQFFGPGTRLTVL.

The genes are TRBV29-1 and TRBJ2-1; 9 positions match TRBD2. V was clipped by 5 bases and J by 5 bases; unmatched bases: 13. The CDR3 runs 16 residues. CDR1 is SQVTM, CDR2 ANQGSEA, per germline. The CDR3 loop is CSVRRGGGLAHNEQFF. CDR3 DNA: TGCAGCGTTCGGCGGGGAGGAGGACTAGCGCACAATGAGCAGTTCTTC.

The chain recombines TRBV6-5 with TRBJ2-7; 7 bases are shared with TRBD2. The ends lost 5 bases at V and 4 bases at J; junction bases unmatched: 8. Germline-derived CDR1 and CDR2 are MNHEY and SVGAGI. The CDR3 runs 14 residues. This CDR3 reads CASSRTSPKYEQYF. DNA of the CDR3: TGTGCCAGCAGTAGGACTAGTCCGAAATACGAGCAGTACTTC.

The chain combines TRBV5-1 with TRBJ2-6, with unresolved D. Germline CDR1 is SGHRS and CDR2 is YFSETQ. The CDR3 is 16 amino acids. With 2 bases removed from V and 0 bases from J, the gap between germline ends came to 9 bases. CDR3 in DNA: TGCGCCAGCAGCTTCGCCAGTCTCTCTGGGGCCAACGTCCTGACTTTC. Protein product: CASSFASLSGANVLTF.

This sequence joins TRBV28 and TRBJ1-2; the match to TRBD1 covers 11 bases. From germline, CDR1 is MDHEN and CDR2 SYDVKM. This CDR3 region has 14 residues. V lost 8 bases to trimming and J lost 0 bases; unmatched junction nucleotides: 2. CDR3 amino acids: CASRGQGANYGYTF. Written as DNA, the CDR3 is TGTGCCAGCCGGGGACAGGGGGCTAACTATGGCTACACCTTC.